This TCR beta chain originates from a study of T cells in localized non-small cell lung cancer. Study-level findings and limits: Measurement of T cell clonality placed uninvolved adjacent lung highest, above the level in tumor. An association was observed between higher blood T cell density and longer overall survival. In adjacent lung, a median around 57 of the top 100 tumor clones were found. The tumor had only one region sequenced, so heterogeneity remains possible.

Worth noting for this clone: Its antigen is as yet unknown.

CDR1 and CDR2 from the germline V gene are MNHEY and SMNVEV (reference sequence). The CDR3 has 13 residues. J was trimmed by 14 bases and V by 6 bases; bases with no gene match: 10. TCRdb keeps only in-frame clones here, not all; method: immunoSEQ multiplex PCR. The sample contains tens of thousands of clones, less than 85% of which appear only once. This sequence originates from a female donor over 55 with stage I lung adenocarcinoma. V gene TRBV27 combines with J gene TRBJ2-1, with TRBD2 identical over 10 bases. Specimen: peripheral blood, collected before any cancer treatment. This CDR3 is CASSLGLARAEFF. The CDR3 DNA follows: TGTGCCAGCAGCTTGGGACTAGCGAGAGCCGAGTTCTTC.